The rows below give T cell receptor beta chains drawn from one sample of a study of tissue T cells after allogeneic stem cell transplantation. Method: immunoSEQ multiplex PCR; TCRdb's copy keeps in-frame clones and lacks some. The repertoire includes roughly 42,000 clones, over 85% of them detected once, and 3.5% to 4% sits in the top ten. The material sequenced was blood, taken before transplantation. These receptors were obtained from a woman between 35 and 75 years old who later had graft-versus-host disease after an allogeneic stem cell transplant. The conserved cysteine and the conserved F or W are not part of the CDR3 here. Each record gives: V gene, J gene, CDR3 protein.

V gene: TRBV5-4
J gene: TRBJ1-1
CDR3 protein: ASSLGQGGNTEAF

V gene: TRBV7-9
J gene: TRBJ2-5
CDR3 protein: ASSLSTTGTQY

V gene: TRBV25-1
J gene: TRBJ1-1
CDR3 protein: ASGGGGGHSEAF

V gene: TRBV6-2/TRBV6-3
J gene: TRBJ2-7
CDR3 protein: ASSTTSGSYEQY

V gene: TRBV10-3
J gene: TRBJ1-2
CDR3 protein: AIKGTATYGYT

V gene: TRBV4-1
J gene: TRBJ2-6
CDR3 protein: ASSQDRQFSGANVLT

V gene: TRBV2
J gene: TRBJ1-2
CDR3 protein: ASSERDSIGGYT

V gene: TRBV2
J gene: TRBJ1-4
CDR3 protein: ASRMSRQRNEKLF

V gene: TRBV19
J gene: TRBJ1-5
CDR3 protein: ASSAAGGNQPQH

V gene: TRBV27
J gene: TRBJ2-7
CDR3 protein: ASSFRQSGYEQY

V gene: TRBV3-1/TRBV3-2
J gene: TRBJ2-5
CDR3 protein: ASSQGSGSLETQY

V gene: TRBV24-1
J gene: TRBJ2-5
CDR3 protein: ATSDPAGETQY

V gene: TRBV7-2
J gene: TRBJ2-5
CDR3 protein: ASSGGRAFQETQY

V gene: TRBV30
J gene: TRBJ1-3
CDR3 protein: AWSVRDRGNTIY

V gene: TRBV30
J gene: TRBJ1-1
CDR3 protein: AWSGLGPTNTEAF

V gene: TRBV6-6
J gene: TRBJ2-2
CDR3 protein: ASSYPTSVNTGELF

V gene: TRBV3-1/TRBV3-2
J gene: TRBJ2-3
CDR3 protein: ASSPRTNPDTQY

V gene: TRBV19
J gene: TRBJ1-1
CDR3 protein: ASSKGQGAMNTEAF

V gene: TRBV28
J gene: TRBJ1-2
CDR3 protein: ASSPPPPHGYT

V gene: TRBV5-8
J gene: TRBJ1-1
CDR3 protein: ASSLIGAF

V gene: TRBV27
J gene: TRBJ2-2
CDR3 protein: ASSRTVNTGELF

V gene: TRBV9
J gene: TRBJ2-2
CDR3 protein: ASSARDYGTGELF

V gene: TRBV9
J gene: TRBJ2-2
CDR3 protein: ASSVRTTMDTGELF

V gene: TRBV11-2
J gene: TRBJ2-5
CDR3 protein: ASRYGQVQETQY

V gene: TRBV6-5
J gene: TRBJ2-5
CDR3 protein: ASRAVGQGKTQY

V gene: TRBV6-5
J gene: TRBJ2-7
CDR3 protein: ASRFGQESSYEQY

V gene: TRBV7-9
J gene: TRBJ2-7
CDR3 protein: ASSYPGEQY

V gene: TRBV14
J gene: TRBJ2-1
CDR3 protein: ASSPRGGRALNEQF

V gene: TRBV6-2/TRBV6-3
J gene: TRBJ1-2
CDR3 protein: ASSYPSSYPGANYGYT

V gene: TRBV27
J gene: TRBJ1-5
CDR3 protein: ASSLSTSQPQH

V gene: TRBV7-3
J gene: TRBJ2-1
CDR3 protein: ASSFSTSGISYNEQF

V gene: TRBV28
J gene: TRBJ1-2
CDR3 protein: ASSQTDRTGMYGYT

V gene: TRBV19
J gene: TRBJ2-6
CDR3 protein: ASSDDRAGANVLT

V gene: TRBV11-2
J gene: TRBJ2-7
CDR3 protein: ASSSGTASYEQY

V gene: TRBV2
J gene: TRBJ1-5
CDR3 protein: ASSERARGNQPQH

V gene: TRBV11-2
J gene: TRBJ2-1
CDR3 protein: ASSGSGGGYNEQF

V gene: TRBV7-9
J gene: TRBJ2-1
CDR3 protein: ASSRDRGVYNEQF

V gene: TRBV4-3
J gene: TRBJ1-2
CDR3 protein: ASSQEGAYGYT

V gene: TRBV7-9
J gene: TRBJ2-7
CDR3 protein: ASSSSGTRGDEQY

V gene: TRBV19
J gene: TRBJ2-7
CDR3 protein: AVRDRSYEQY

V gene: TRBV14
J gene: TRBJ2-1
CDR3 protein: ASSHLRGLPYNEQF

V gene: TRBV6-5
J gene: TRBJ2-3
CDR3 protein: ASSYSFSRDTQY

V gene: TRBV27
J gene: TRBJ2-7
CDR3 protein: ASSLSASGRTYEQY

V gene: TRBV5-4
J gene: TRBJ2-3
CDR3 protein: ASSSTADTQY

V gene: TRBV6-2/TRBV6-3
J gene: TRBJ2-2
CDR3 protein: ASSRGTSWSGELF

V gene: TRBV7-9
J gene: TRBJ2-3
CDR3 protein: ASSFRAGETDTQY

V gene: TRBV18
J gene: TRBJ2-3
CDR3 protein: ASSLGLAVFTDTQY

V gene: TRBV7-2
J gene: TRBJ2-5
CDR3 protein: ASSFSGQGTTETQY

V gene: TRBV7-2
J gene: TRBJ2-7
CDR3 protein: ASSLRLAGDYEQY

V gene: TRBV4-3
J gene: TRBJ2-2
CDR3 protein: ASSQDATVWGTGELF

V gene: TRBV19
J gene: TRBJ2-1
CDR3 protein: ASRGQGASVLFSYNEQF